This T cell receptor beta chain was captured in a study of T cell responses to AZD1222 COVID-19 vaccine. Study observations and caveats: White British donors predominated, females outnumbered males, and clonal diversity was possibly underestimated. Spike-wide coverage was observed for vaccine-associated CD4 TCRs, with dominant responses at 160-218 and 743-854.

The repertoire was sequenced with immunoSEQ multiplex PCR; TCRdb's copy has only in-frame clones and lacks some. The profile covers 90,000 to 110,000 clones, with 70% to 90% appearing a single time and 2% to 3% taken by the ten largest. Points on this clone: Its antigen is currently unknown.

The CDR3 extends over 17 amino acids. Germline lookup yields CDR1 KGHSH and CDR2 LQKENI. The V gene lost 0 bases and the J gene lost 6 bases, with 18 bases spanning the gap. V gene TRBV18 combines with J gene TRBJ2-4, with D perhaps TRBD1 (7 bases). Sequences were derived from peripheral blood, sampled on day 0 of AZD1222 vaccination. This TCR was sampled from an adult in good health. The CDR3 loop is CASSPPEGAALVNIQYF. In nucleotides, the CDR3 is TGTGCCAGCTCACCACCGGAGGGGGCGGCCCTGGTAAACATTCAGTACTTC. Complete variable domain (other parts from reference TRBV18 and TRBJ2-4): NAGVMQNPRHLVRRRGQEARLRCSPMKGHSHVYWYRQLPEEGLKFMVYLQKENIIDESGMPKERFSAEFPKEGPSILRIQQVVRGDSAAYFCASSPPEGAALVNIQYFGAGTRLSVL.